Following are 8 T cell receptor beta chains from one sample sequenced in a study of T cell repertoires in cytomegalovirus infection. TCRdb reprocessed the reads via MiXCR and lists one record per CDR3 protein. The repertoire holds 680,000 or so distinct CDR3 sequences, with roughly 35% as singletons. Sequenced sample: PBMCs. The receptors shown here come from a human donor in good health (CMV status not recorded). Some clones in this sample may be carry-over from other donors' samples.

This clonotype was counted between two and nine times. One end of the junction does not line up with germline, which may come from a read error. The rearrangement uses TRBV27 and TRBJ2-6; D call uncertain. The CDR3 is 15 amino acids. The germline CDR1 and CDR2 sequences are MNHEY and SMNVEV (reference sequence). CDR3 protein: CASSLSTSGANVLTF. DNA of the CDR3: TGTGCCAGCAGTTTATCCACCTCTGGTGCCAACGTCCTGACTTTC.

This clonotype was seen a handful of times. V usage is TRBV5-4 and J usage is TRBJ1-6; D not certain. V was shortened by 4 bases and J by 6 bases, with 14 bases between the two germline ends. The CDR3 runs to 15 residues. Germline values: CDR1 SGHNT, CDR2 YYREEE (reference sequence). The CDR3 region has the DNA TGTGCCAGCAGCCCGCCGGACGGAGTTAATTCACCCCTCCACTTT. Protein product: CASSPPDGVNSPLHF.

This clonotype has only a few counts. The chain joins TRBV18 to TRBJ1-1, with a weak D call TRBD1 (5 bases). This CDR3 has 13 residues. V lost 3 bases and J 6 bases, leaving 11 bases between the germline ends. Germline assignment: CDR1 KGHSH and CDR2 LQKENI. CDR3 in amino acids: CASSPRGAAEAFF. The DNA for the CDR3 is TGTGCCAGCTCACCTCGAGGGGCAGCTGAAGCTTTCTTT.

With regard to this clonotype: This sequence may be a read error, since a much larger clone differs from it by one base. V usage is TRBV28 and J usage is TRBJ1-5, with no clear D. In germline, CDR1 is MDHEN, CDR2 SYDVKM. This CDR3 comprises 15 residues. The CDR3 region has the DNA TGTGTCAGCAGTTCCGGGCCCACTACCAATCAGCCCCAGCATTTT. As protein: CVSSSGPTTNQPQHF.

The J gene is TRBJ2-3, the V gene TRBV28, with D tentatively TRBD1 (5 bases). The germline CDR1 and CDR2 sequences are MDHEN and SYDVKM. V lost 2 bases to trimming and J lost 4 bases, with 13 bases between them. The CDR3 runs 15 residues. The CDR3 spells CASSLEQDLSDTQYF. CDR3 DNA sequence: TGTGCCAGCAGTTTAGAACAGGACCTTTCAGATACGCAGTATTTT.

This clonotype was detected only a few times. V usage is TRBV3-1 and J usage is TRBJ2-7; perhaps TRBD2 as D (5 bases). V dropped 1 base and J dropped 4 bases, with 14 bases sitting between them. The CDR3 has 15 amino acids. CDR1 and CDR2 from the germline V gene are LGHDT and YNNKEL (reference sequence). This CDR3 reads CASSQGSAELYEQYF. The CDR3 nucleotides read TGTGCCAGCAGCCAAGGGTCAGCGGAGCTATACGAGCAGTACTTC.

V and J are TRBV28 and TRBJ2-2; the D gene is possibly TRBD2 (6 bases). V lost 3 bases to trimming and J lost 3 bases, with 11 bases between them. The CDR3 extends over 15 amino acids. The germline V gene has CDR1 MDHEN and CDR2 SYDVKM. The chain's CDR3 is CASSLTSWDTGELFF. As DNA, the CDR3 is TGTGCCAGCAGTTTGACTAGTTGGGACACCGGGGAGCTGTTTTTT.

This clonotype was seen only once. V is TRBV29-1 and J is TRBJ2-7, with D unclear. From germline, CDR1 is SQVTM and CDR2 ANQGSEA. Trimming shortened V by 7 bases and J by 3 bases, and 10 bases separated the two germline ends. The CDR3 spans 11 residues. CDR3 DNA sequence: TGCAGCGCTAACTTTAACTACGAGCAGTACTTC. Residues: CSANFNYEQYF.